Presented here are 8 T cell receptor beta chains from one specimen sequenced in a study of T cell responses to AZD1222 COVID-19 vaccine. Assay: immunoSEQ multiplex PCR; the TCRdb copy retains only in-frame clones and omits some. Among about 55,000 clones listed, approximately 84% were seen once. The source was peripheral blood, collected on day 0 of AZD1222 vaccination. The source is an adult in good health.

J is TRBJ1-2 and V is TRBV4-2; 7 bases agree with TRBD1. This CDR3 spans 16 amino acids. The germline V gene has CDR1 LGHNA and CDR2 YNFKEQ. V trimming: 5 bases; J trimming: 4 bases; junction bases outside the gene matches: 13. CDR3 in amino acids: CASSFRQGEGSYGYTF. The CDR3 nucleotides are TGTGCCAGCAGCTTCAGACAGGGAGAAGGCAGCTATGGCTACACCTTC.

V and J are TRBV6-5 and TRBJ1-6; D gene unclear. This CDR3 has 14 residues. V lost 3 bases, J lost 7 bases, and 10 bases lay in between. Germline V gene sequence: CDR1 MNHEY, CDR2 SVGAGI. The CDR3 DNA reads TGTGCCAGCAGTTATAGGTACACCAATTCACCCCTCCACTTT. Its translation: CASSYRYTNSPLHF.

This clone was found once. The chain has TRBV6-1 and TRBJ1-6, with D possibly being TRBD1 (6 bases). CDR1 and CDR2 (germline): MNHNS, SASEGT. The V end lost 3 bases, the J end lost 6 bases, and 12 bases lay between the germline ends. This CDR3 region has 15 residues. The CDR3 DNA reads as TGTGCCAGCAGTGACGGGGACATCTTTAATTCACCCCTCCACTTT. Translation: CASSDGDIFNSPLHF.

The chain carries TRBV2 and TRBJ1-5; tentatively, D is TRBD1 (5 bases). The germline gives CDR1 SNHLY, CDR2 FYNNEI. V shed 1 base and J shed 5 bases, with 12 bases lying between them. The CDR3 has 15 residues. This CDR3 is CASSEVSGTHQPQHF. The CDR3 DNA reads as TGTGCCAGCAGTGAAGTTTCAGGGACGCATCAGCCCCAGCATTTT.

The V call is TRBV5-6, the J call TRBJ2-5; weak D call: TRBD2 (5 bases). CDR3 length equals 11 residues. Germline assignment: CDR1 SGHDT and CDR2 YYEEEE. Deletions cut 8 bases from V and 5 bases from J, with 10 bases between. This CDR3 reads CASHSGETQYF. CDR3 sequence (DNA): TGTGCCAGTCACTCGGGGGAGACCCAGTACTTC. The full variable domain, with the rest looked up from reference TRBV5-6 and TRBJ2-5, is DAGVTQSPTHLIKTRGQQVTLRCSPKSGHDTVSWYQQALGQGPQFIFQYYEEEERQRGNFPDRFSGHQFPNYSSELNVNALLLGDSALYLCASHSGETQYFGPGTRLLVL.

This rearrangement joins TRBV30 to TRBJ2-1, with 10 bases aligning to TRBD2. Germline values: CDR1 GTSNPN, CDR2 SVGIG (reference sequence). Losses at the gene ends were 0 bases for V and 8 bases for J; bases not matched to a gene: 7. CDR3 length equals 15 residues. The CDR3 region is CAWSVLAGGTDEQFF. DNA for the CDR3: TGTGCCTGGAGTGTCTTAGCGGGAGGTACGGATGAGCAGTTCTTC.

The chain recombines TRBV28 with TRBJ1-5; TRBD1 matches at 8 bases. Germline loops: CDR1 MDHEN, CDR2 SYDVKM. Trimming removed 10 bases from V and 3 bases from J; junction bases left unmatched: 2. This CDR3 region has 12 residues. CDR3 in amino acids: CATRGPNQPQHF. CDR3 DNA sequence: TGTGCCACCAGGGGGCCCAATCAGCCCCAGCATTTT.

V usage is TRBV7-2 and J usage is TRBJ2-7, with 10 bases matching TRBD1. The CDR3 sequence is 13 residues long. Trimming at V came to 7 bases and at J to 3 bases, leaving 3 bases not matched to a gene. Germline-derived CDR1 and CDR2 are SGHTA and FQGNSA. CDR3 protein: CASTGQGFYEQYF. DNA of the CDR3: TGTGCCAGCACGGGACAGGGGTTCTACGAGCAGTACTTC. The variable domain in full, with the rest retrieved from reference TRBV7-2 and TRBJ2-7, is GAGVSQSPSNKVTEKGKDVELRCDPISGHTALYWYRQSLGQGLEFLIYFQGNSAPDKSGLPSDRFSAERTGGSVSTLTIQRTQQEDSAVYLCASTGQGFYEQYFGPGTRLTVT.